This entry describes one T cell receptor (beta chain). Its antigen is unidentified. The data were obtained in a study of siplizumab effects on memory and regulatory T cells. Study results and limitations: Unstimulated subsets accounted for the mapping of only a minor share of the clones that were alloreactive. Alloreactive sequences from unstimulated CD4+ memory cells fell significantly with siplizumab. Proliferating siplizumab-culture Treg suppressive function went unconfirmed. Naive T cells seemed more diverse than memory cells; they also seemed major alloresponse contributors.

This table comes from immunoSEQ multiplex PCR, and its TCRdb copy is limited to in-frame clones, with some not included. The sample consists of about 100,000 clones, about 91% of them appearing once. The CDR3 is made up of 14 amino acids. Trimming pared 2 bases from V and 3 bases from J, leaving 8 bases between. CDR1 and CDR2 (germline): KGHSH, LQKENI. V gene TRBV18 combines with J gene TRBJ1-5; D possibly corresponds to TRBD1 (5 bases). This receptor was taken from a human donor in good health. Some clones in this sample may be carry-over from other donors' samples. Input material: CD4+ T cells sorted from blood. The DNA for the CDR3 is TGTGCCAGCTCACCAGGGGGGAACAATCAGCCCCAGCATTTT. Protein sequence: CASSPGGNNQPQHF.